These T cell receptor beta chains were read from a single sample in a study of follicular helper T cells after annual influenza vaccination. Clones were sequenced by immunoSEQ multiplex PCR, and TCRdb holds only the in-frame ones, with some missing. The table lists over 10,000 clones, 60% to 80% of them singletons. The sample consisted of CXCR5+ CD38- circulating T follicular helper cells from blood, taken on the day of influenza vaccination. These TCRs come from an adult who received the influenza vaccine. Each CDR3 is given with its conserved first and last residue. A D gene is named only where the DNA matches it firmly. Clone size is shown for a subset of rows, as once, few, many or a class of expanded clone.

clone_size	d_call	v_call	j_call	cdr3_nt	cdr3_aa
.	TRBD1	TRBV4-3	TRBJ1-2	TGCGCCAGCAGCCACCAGGGACAGGGGGACGGCTACACCTTC	CASSHQGQGDGYTF
.	TRBD1	TRBV28	TRBJ1-2	TGTGCCAGCACCCTGGGGGACAGGGGCGGCTACACCTTC	CASTLGDRGGYTF
.	TRBD2	TRBV11-2	TRBJ2-7	TGTGCCAGCAGCCCCATCCGGGGGGTCTACGAGCAGTACTTC	CASSPIRGVYEQYF
.	.	TRBV5-1	TRBJ2-3	TGCGCCAGCAGCTTGGAACAGGCGACCGATACGCAGTATTTT	CASSLEQATDTQYF
.	TRBD2	TRBV18	TRBJ2-7	TGTGCCAGCTCCGGCAGCGGGGGGCTCTACGAGCAGTACTTC	CASSGSGGLYEQYF
.	.	TRBV7-9	TRBJ1-1	TGTGCCAGCAGCTTCCTGGGGGATACGGCTTTCTTT	CASSFLGDTAFF
.	TRBD1	TRBV10-3	TRBJ1-1	TGTGCCATCAGTGAGCCCGGACAGGGGAGGACTGAAGCTTTCTTT	CAISEPGQGRTEAFF
.	TRBD1	TRBV6-1	TRBJ1-5	TGTGCCAGCAGAATCAGGGGGCGAGATCAGCCCCAGCATTTT	CASRIRGRDQPQHF
.	.	TRBV28	TRBJ1-6	TGTGCCAGCAGTTTGGGCGGGGAGTTTTCACCCCTCCACTTT	CASSLGGEFSPLHF
.	.	TRBV23-1	TRBJ1-4	TGCGCCAGCAGTCTGCGCGCAGGGTCTAATGAAAAACTGTTTTTT	CASSLRAGSNEKLFF
.	TRBD2	TRBV30	TRBJ2-7	TGTGCCTGGGCGGGGGGCTACGAGCAGTACTTC	CAWAGGYEQYF
.	TRBD2	TRBV5-1	TRBJ2-1	TGCGCCAGCAGCTTGGGAGCGACTAGCGGGGGACACAATGAGCAGTTCTTC	CASSLGATSGGHNEQFF
.	.	TRBV2	TRBJ1-4	TGTGCCAGCAGTGATAATGAAAAACTGTTTTTT	CASSDNEKLFF
.	.	TRBV7-2	TRBJ2-1	TGTGCCAGCAGCCCCATGGCGGGGTCTTATAATGAGCAGTTCTTC	CASSPMAGSYNEQFF
few	.	TRBV7-2	TRBJ1-6	TGTGCCAGCAGGTTTGCCAGGAGGGATTCACCCCTCCACTTT	CASRFARRDSPLHF
few	TRBD1	TRBV7-3	TRBJ2-7	TGTGCCAGCAGGCAACCGGGACAGGGGCCCTACGAGCAGTACTTC	CASRQPGQGPYEQYF
.	.	TRBV7-9	TRBJ1-4	TGTGCCAGCAGCCCACCATCCGGGGAAAAACTGTTTTTT	CASSPPSGEKLFF
.	.	TRBV28	TRBJ2-2	TGTGCCAGCAAAGGAACCGGGGAGCTGTTTTTT	CASKGTGELFF
.	.	TRBV6-6	TRBJ2-5	TGTGCCAGCACTCAATCCAGGAAAGAGACCCAGTACTTC	CASTQSRKETQYF
.	.	TRBV7-2	TRBJ1-1	TGTGCCAGCAGCGATACAAGGTTCGGGTCGGCTGAAGCTTTCTTT	CASSDTRFGSAEAFF
.	TRBD2	TRBV5-6	TRBJ2-1	TGTGCCAGCAGCCCGGGACTAGCGGTAGGTTACAATGAGCAGTTCTTC	CASSPGLAVGYNEQFF
.	.	TRBV29-1	TRBJ1-1	TGCAGCCTGAGACAGAAGGGGACGAACACTGAAGCTTTCTTT	CSLRQKGTNTEAFF